This TCR beta chain derives from a study of radiotherapy plus CTLA-4 blockade in lung cancer. Study-wide findings and caveats: TCR clones of tumor origin grew in blood after radiotherapy plus ipilimumab.

Treatment of patients with chemo-refractory metastatic non-small-cell lung cancer consisted of focal radiation plus CTLA-4 blockade with ipilimumab. Concerning this clone itself: Its antigen is as yet unknown.

The protocol was immunoSEQ multiplex PCR, while the TCRdb copy is restricted to in-frame clones and leaves out a portion. The sample shows under 70,000 clones, roughly 80% of them seen only once. The ends were cut back, 5 bases at V and 1 base at J, with 11 bases in the middle. This CDR3 is 14 amino acids long. Germline CDR1 MDHEN, CDR2 SYDVKM. Sequencing was performed on peripheral blood, taken from a patient treated with radiotherapy plus ipilimumab. The rearrangement uses TRBV28 and TRBJ2-5; D unclear. The receptor comes from a human donor with non-small cell lung cancer who had a complete response to radiotherapy plus ipilimumab. This chain's CDR3 is CASSPQGLQETQYF. The CDR3 region has the DNA TGTGCCAGCAGTCCCCAAGGGCTCCAAGAGACCCAGTACTTC.